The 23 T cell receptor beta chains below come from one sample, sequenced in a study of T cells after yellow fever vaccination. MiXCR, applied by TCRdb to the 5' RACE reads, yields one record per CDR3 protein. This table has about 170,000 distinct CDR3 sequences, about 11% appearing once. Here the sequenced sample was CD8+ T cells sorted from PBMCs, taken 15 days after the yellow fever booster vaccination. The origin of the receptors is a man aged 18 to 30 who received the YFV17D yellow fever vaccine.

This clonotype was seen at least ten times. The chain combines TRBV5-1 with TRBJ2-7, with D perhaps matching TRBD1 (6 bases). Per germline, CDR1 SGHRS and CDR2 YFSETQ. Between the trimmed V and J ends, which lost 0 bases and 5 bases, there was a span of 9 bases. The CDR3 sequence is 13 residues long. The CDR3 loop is CASSLEHRDEQYF. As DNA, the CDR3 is TGCGCCAGCAGCTTGGAGCACAGGGACGAGCAGTACTTC. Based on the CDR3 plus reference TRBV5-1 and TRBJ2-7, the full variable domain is KAGVTQTPRYLIKTRGQQVTLSCSPISGHRSVSWYQQTPGQGLQFLFEYFSETQRNKGNFPGRFSGRQFSNSRSEMNVSTLELGDSALYLCASSLEHRDEQYFGPGTRLTVT.

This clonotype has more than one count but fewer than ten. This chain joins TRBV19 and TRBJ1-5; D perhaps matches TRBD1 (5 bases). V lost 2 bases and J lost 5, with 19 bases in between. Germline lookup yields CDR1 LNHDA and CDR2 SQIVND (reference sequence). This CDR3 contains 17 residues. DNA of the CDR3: TGTGCCAGTAGTATAAGCTTCGGGGGTGGCATTTATCAGCCCCAGCATTTT. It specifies CASSISFGGGIYQPQHF. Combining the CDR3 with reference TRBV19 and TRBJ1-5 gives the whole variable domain DGGITQSPKYLFRKEGQNVTLSCEQNLNHDAMYWYRQDPGQGLRLIYYSQIVNDFQKGDIAEGYSVSREKKESFPLTVTSAQKNPTAFYLCASSISFGGGIYQPQHFGDGTRLSIL.

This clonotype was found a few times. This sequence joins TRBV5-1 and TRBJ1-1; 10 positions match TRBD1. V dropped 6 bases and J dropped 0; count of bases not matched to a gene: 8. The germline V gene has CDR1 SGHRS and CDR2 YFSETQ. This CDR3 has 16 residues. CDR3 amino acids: CASTPGQGVMNTEAFF. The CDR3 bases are TGCGCCAGCACCCCCGGACAGGGGGTCATGAACACTGAAGCTTTCTTT.

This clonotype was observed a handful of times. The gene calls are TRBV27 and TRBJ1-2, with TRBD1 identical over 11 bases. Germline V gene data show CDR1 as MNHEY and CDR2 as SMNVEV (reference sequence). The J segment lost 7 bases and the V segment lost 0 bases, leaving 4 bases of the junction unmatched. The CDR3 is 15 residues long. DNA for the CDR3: TGTGCCAGCAGTTTATCCCGGACAGGGGGCGGTGGCTACACCTTC. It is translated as CASSLSRTGGGGYTF.

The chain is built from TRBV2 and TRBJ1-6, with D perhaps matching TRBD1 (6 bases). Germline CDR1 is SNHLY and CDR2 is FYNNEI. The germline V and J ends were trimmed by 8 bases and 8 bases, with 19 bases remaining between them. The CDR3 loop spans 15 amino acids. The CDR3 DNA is TGTGCCAGCTCCCCCAGGGGATCGGGGGATTCACCCCTCCACTTT. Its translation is CASSPRGSGDSPLHF. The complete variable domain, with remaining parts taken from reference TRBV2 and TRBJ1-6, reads EPEVTQTPSHQVTQMGQEVILRCVPISNHLYFYWYRQILGQKVEFLVSFYNNEISEKSEIFDDQFSVERPDGSNFTLKIRSTKLEDSAMYFCASSPRGSGDSPLHFGNGTRLTVT.

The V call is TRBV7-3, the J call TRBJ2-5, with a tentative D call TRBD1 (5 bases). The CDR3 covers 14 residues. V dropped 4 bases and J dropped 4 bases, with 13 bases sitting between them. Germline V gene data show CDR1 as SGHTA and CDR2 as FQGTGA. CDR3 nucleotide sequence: TGTGCCAGCAGCTGGGCAGGGATGGGAGAGACCCAGTACTTC. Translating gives CASSWAGMGETQYF.

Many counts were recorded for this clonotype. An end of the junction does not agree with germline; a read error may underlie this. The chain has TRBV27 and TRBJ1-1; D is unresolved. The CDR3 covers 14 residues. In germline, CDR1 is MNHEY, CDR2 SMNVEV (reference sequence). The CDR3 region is CASSLGGLNTEAFF. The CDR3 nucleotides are TGCGCCAGCAGCCTGGGTGGGTTGAACACTGAAGCTTTCTTT.

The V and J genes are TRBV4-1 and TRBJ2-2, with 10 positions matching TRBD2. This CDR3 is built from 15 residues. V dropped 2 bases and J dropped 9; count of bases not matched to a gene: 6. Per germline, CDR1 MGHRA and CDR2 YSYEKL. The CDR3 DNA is TGCGCCAGCAGCCAATGGGTAGCGGGGGGAAGGGAGCTGTTTTTT. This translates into CASSQWVAGGRELFF.

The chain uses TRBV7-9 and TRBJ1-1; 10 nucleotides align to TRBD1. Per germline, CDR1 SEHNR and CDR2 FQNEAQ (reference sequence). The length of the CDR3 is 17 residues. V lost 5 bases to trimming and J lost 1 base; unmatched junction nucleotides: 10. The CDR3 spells CASSLGQGEVGNTEAFF. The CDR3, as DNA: TGTGCCAGCAGCCTTGGACAGGGGGAAGTCGGGAACACTGAAGCTTTCTTT.

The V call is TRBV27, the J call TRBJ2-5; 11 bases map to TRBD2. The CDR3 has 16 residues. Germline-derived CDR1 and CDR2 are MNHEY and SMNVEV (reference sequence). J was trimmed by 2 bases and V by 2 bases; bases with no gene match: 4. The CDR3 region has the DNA TGTGCCAGCAGTTTAACAGGGACTAGCGGTCAAGAGACCCAGTACTTC. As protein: CASSLTGTSGQETQYF.

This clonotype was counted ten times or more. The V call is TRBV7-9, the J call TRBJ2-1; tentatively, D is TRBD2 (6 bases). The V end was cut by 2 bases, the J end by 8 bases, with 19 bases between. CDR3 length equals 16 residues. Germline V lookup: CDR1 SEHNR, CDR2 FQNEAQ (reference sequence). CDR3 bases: TGTGCCAGCAGCTTATCCGGGACTTCGGTTTGGGATGAGCAGTTCTTC. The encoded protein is CASSLSGTSVWDEQFF.

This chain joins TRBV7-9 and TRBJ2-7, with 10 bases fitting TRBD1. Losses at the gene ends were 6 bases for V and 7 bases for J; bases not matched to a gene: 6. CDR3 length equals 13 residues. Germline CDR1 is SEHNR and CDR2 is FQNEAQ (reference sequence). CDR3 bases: TGTGCCAGCAGACGACAGGGGGCGGAAGAGCAGTACTTC. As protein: CASRRQGAEEQYF.

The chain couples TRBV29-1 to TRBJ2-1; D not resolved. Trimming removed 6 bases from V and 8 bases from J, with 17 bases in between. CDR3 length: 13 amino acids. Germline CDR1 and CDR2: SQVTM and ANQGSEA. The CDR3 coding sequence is TGCAGCGTGAAAACCGGACGCTCGCATGAGCAGTTCTTC. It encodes CSVKTGRSHEQFF.

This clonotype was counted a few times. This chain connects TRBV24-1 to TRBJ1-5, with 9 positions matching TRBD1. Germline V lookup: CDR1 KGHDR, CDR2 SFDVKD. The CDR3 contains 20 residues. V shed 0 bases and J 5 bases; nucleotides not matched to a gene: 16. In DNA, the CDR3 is TGTGCCACCAGTGATTTGGTGAGACAGGGGGAGGTTGGGCCTGATCAGCCCCAGCATTTT. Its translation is CATSDLVRQGEVGPDQPQHF.

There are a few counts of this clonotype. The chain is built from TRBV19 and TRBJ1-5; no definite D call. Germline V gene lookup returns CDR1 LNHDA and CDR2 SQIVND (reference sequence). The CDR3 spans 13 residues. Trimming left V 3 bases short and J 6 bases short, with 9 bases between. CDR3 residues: CASSISGSQPQHF. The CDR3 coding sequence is TGTGCCAGTAGTATTTCGGGCAGTCAGCCCCAGCATTTT.

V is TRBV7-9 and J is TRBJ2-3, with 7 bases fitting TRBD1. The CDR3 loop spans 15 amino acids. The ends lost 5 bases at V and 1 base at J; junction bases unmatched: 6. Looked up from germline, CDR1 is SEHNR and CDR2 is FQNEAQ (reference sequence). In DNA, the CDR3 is TGTGCCAGCAGCGTAGGACAGGTTCGCACAGATACGCAGTATTTT. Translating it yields CASSVGQVRTDTQYF.

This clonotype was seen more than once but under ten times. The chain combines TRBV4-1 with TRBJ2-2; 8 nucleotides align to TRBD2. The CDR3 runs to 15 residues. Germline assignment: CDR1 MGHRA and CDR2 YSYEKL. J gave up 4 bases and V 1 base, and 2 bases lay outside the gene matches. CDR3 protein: CASSQGGGPTGELFF. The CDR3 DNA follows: TGCGCCAGCAGCCAAGGCGGGGGGCCCACCGGGGAGCTGTTTTTT.

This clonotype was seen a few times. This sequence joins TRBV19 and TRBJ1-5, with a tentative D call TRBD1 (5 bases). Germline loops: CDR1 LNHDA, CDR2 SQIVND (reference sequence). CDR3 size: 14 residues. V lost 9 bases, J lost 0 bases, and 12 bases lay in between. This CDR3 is CASSRVYSNQPQHF. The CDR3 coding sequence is TGTGCCAGCTCCAGGGTTTATAGCAATCAGCCCCAGCATTTT.

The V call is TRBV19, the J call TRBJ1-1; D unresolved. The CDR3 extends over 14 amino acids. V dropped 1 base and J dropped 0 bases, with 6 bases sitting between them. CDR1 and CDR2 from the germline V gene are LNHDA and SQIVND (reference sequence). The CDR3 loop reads CASSIGTMNTEAFF. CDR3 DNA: TGTGCCAGTAGTATAGGCACTATGAACACTGAAGCTTTCTTT.

CDR3 in amino acids: CATSGAWPDTQYF. In nucleotides, the CDR3 is TGTGCCACCAGCGGCGCGTGGCCAGATACGCAGTATTTT. The rearrangement uses TRBV24-1 and TRBJ2-3, with D uncertain. CDR1 KGHDR and CDR2 SFDVKD come from the germline V gene. This CDR3 is 13 amino acids long. V gave up 7 bases and J gave up 4 bases, with 11 bases separating them.

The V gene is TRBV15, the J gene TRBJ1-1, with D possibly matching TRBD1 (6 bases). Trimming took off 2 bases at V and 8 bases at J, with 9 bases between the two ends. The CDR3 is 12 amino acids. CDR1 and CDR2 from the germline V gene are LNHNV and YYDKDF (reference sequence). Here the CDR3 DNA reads TGTGCCACCAGCAGACAGGGGACCGAAGCTTTCTTT. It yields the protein CATSRQGTEAFF.

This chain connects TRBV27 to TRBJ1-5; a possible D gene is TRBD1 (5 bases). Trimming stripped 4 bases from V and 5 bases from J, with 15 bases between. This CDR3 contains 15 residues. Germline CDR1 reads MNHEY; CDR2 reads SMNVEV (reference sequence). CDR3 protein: CASSSLGGTDQPQHF. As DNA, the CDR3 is TGTGCCAGCAGTTCCCTGGGCGGGACCGATCAGCCCCAGCATTTT.

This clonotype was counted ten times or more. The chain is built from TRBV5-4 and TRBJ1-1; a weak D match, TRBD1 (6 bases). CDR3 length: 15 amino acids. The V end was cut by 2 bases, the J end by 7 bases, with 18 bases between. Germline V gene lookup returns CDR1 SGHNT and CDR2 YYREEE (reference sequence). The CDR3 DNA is TGTGCCAGCAGCTTTGAGATCGGGGGGCAGGGTGAAGCTTTCTTT. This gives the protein CASSFEIGGQGEAFF.